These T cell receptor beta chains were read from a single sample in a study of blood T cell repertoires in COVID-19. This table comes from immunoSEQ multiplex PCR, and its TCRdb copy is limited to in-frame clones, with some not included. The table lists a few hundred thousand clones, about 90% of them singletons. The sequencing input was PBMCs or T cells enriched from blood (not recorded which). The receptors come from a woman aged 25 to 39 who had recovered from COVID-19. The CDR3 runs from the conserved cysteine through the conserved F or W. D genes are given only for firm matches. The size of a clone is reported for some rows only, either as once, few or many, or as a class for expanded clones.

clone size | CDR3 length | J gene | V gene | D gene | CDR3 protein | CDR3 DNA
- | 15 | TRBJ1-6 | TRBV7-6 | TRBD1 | CASSPGTGHNSPLHF | TGTGCCAGCAGCCCCGGGACAGGGCATAATTCACCCCTCCACTTT
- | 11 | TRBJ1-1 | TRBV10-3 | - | CAIRRDYEAFF | TGTGCCATCAGAAGGGACTATGAAGCTTTCTTT
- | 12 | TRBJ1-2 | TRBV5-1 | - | CASSFEGVSYTF | TGCGCCAGCAGCTTTGAAGGGGTGAGCTACACCTTC
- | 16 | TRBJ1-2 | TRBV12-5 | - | CASGLAGTPTNYGYTF | TGTGCTAGTGGTTTGGCTGGGACACCTACCAACTATGGCTACACCTTC
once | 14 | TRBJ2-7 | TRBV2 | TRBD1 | CASKRTGSSYEQYF | TGTGCCAGCAAGAGGACAGGTTCCTCCTACGAGCAGTACTTC
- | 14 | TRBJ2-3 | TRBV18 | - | CASSPVTFTDTQYF | TGTGCCAGCTCACCAGTGACTTTCACAGATACGCAGTATTTT
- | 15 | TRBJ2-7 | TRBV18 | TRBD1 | CASSSQGVASGEQYF | TGTGCCAGCTCATCTCAGGGGGTTGCCTCGGGGGAGCAGTACTTC
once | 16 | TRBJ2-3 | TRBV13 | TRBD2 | CASSSSSGGVTDTQYF | TGTGCCAGCAGCTCGTCTAGCGGGGGGGTGACAGATACGCAGTATTTT
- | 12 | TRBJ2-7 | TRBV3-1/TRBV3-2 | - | CASSQTAESQYF | TGTGCCAGCAGCCAAACCGCGGAGTCCCAGTACTTC
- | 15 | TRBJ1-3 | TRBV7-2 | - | CASSLEAGAGNTIYF | TGTGCCAGCAGCTTAGAAGCGGGGGCTGGAAACACCATATATTTT